One sample yielded the 28 T cell receptor beta chains listed below, sequenced in a study of T cells expressing NK-cell markers. One entry per CDR3 protein, without DNA, is what TCRdb gives after re-calling the 5' RACE reads. This table holds roughly 390,000 distinct CDR3 sequences. Sequencing was done on a sample of blood T cells: a sorted CD56 or NKG2C T cell subset, CD4+ or CD8+ T cells, or bulk PBMC T cells (not recorded which). The receptors derive from a woman in her 50s in good health.

The chain recombines TRBV4-1 with TRBJ2-1; TCRdb designates TRBD1, a call that cannot be tested without DNA. Germline CDR1 is MGHRA and CDR2 is YSYEKL. The CDR3 contains 14 residues. This CDR3 is CASSQGGGWDEQFF.

CDR3 amino acids: CASSWGQNQPQHF. The rearrangement joins TRBV5-6 to TRBJ1-5. CDR1 and CDR2 from the germline V gene are SGHDT and YYEEEE. The CDR3 has 13 residues.

The CDR3 sequence is CASSLATGQYF. This chain joins TRBV7-2 and TRBJ2-7; with no DNA, the TCRdb D assignment of TRBD1 cannot be verified. Germline values: CDR1 SGHTA, CDR2 FQGNSA. The CDR3 contains 11 residues.

The gene calls are TRBV7-9 and TRBJ2-1; TCRdb outputs TRBD1, but without DNA this stays unchecked. The germline CDR1 and CDR2 sequences are SEHNR and FQNEAQ (reference sequence). The CDR3 is 13 amino acids. CDR3 amino acids: CASADGAYNEQFF.

V usage is TRBV6-2 or TRBV6-3 and J usage is TRBJ2-3; TCRdb returns TRBD2, unconfirmable since there is no DNA. CDR3 length: 16 amino acids. Germline loops: CDR1 MNHEY, CDR2 SVGEGT. CDR3 loop: CASRFRLARPVDTQYF.

The CDR3 here is CASSYTRLADTDTQYF. This sequence joins TRBV12-3 or TRBV12-4 and TRBJ2-3; TCRdb reports TRBD2, a call that lacks DNA to check it against. The CDR3 is 16 residues long.

The rearrangement links TRBV20-1 to TRBJ2-2; the D call of TRBD1 rests on TCRdb alone, since no DNA is present to check it. Germline V gives CDR1 DFQATT, CDR2 SNEGSKA (reference sequence). The CDR3 has 15 residues. CDR3 residues: CSARDRSRGSGELFF.

The chain employs TRBV27 and TRBJ1-6; the D call from TCRdb, TRBD1, cannot be confirmed without DNA. Germline values: CDR1 MNHEY, CDR2 SMNVEV (reference sequence). The length of the CDR3 is 18 residues. CDR3 protein: CASSRKGQGAVRNSPLHF.

The gene calls are TRBV5-5 and TRBJ2-3; absent DNA, TCRdb's TRBD2 call cannot be checked. The germline V gene encodes CDR1 SGHKS and CDR2 YYEKEE (reference sequence). This CDR3 has 15 residues. CDR3 in amino acids: CASSSLTSRTDTQYF. The complete variable domain, with remaining parts taken from reference TRBV5-5 and TRBJ2-3, reads DAGVTQSPTHLIKTRGQQVTLRCSPISGHKSVSWYQQVLGQGPQFIFQYYEKEERGRGNFPDRFSARQFPNYSSELNVNALLLGDSALYLCASSSLTSRTDTQYFGPGTRLTVL.

The chain is built from TRBV27 and TRBJ1-2. The CDR3 has 13 residues. Germline V gene sequence: CDR1 MNHEY, CDR2 SMNVEV (reference sequence). The CDR3 is CASSLFGNYGYTF.

This sequence joins TRBV20-1 and TRBJ2-1; TCRdb picks TRBD2, but there is no DNA to check that call. The germline V gene encodes CDR1 DFQATT and CDR2 SNEGSKA (reference sequence). The CDR3 sequence is 17 residues long. The CDR3 spells CSARDSKASGRLNEQFF.

The V and J genes are TRBV20-1 and TRBJ2-7; the TCRdb call, TRBD1, lacks DNA for checking. The germline CDR1 and CDR2 sequences are DFQATT and SNEGSKA (reference sequence). The length of the CDR3 is 14 residues. CDR3 amino acids: CSAHDRGIGYEQYF.

This chain connects TRBV4-1 to TRBJ2-2; lacking DNA, the TRBD1 call made by TCRdb goes unchecked. Germline V gene lookup returns CDR1 MGHRA and CDR2 YSYEKL. This CDR3 region has 15 residues. CDR3 region: CASSQGPSNTGELFF.

The rearrangement links TRBV6-5 to TRBJ2-2; the TCRdb D gene call, TRBD2, has no DNA to confirm it. The CDR3 spans 16 residues. Germline CDR1 MNHEY, CDR2 SVGAGI. The CDR3 loop reads CASSYSKGRPTGELFF.

The rearrangement links TRBV12-3 or TRBV12-4 to TRBJ1-3; TCRdb reports TRBD1, a call that lacks DNA to check it against. This CDR3 is 15 amino acids long. CDR3 protein: CASTQSGFSGNTIYF.

CDR3 in amino acids: CASQTGPRYNEQFF. J is TRBJ2-1 and V is TRBV10-2; the TCRdb call, TRBD2, lacks DNA for checking. Germline lookup yields CDR1 WSHSY and CDR2 SAAADI. The CDR3 has 14 residues.

The rearrangement joins TRBV7-9 to TRBJ2-1; TCRdb's D call, TRBD2, is unchecked because there is no DNA. CDR3 length: 16 amino acids. In germline, CDR1 is SEHNR, CDR2 FQNEAQ (reference sequence). The CDR3 sequence is CASSLPGLAGHNEQFF.

V usage is TRBV24-1 and J usage is TRBJ2-1; TCRdb calls TRBD2, which cannot be checked without DNA. The length of the CDR3 is 16 residues. Germline CDR1 and CDR2: KGHDR and SFDVKD. CDR3: CATSDPSGSAINEQFF.

The chain links TRBV5-6 to TRBJ2-7; lacking DNA, the TRBD1 call made by TCRdb goes unchecked. Germline-derived CDR1 and CDR2 are SGHDT and YYEEEE. The CDR3 totals 14 residues. The CDR3 here is CASSLFGTGYEQYF.

The chain combines TRBV10-1 with TRBJ2-6. CDR1 is WNHNN and CDR2 is SYGVQD in the germline V gene (reference sequence). The length of the CDR3 is 17 residues. The CDR3 region is CASSGGSLLSGANVLTF.

This rearrangement joins TRBV6-2 or TRBV6-3 to TRBJ2-3. This CDR3 comprises 15 residues. Per the germline V gene, CDR1 is MNHEY and CDR2 is SVGEGT. The CDR3: CASSYVGTAADTQYF.

The CDR3 loop reads CATSDPTNAYNEQFF. The chain couples TRBV24-1 to TRBJ2-1. Germline values: CDR1 KGHDR, CDR2 SFDVKD. This CDR3 comprises 15 residues.

V gene TRBV6-5 combines with J gene TRBJ2-3. The CDR3 is 14 residues long. In germline, CDR1 is MNHEY, CDR2 SVGAGI. CDR3 residues: CASRVTNLADTQYF.

This chain connects TRBV29-1 to TRBJ2-1; TCRdb names TRBD2, which stays unverified in the absence of DNA. Germline CDR1 and CDR2: SQVTM and ANQGSEA. The CDR3 has 13 residues. The chain's CDR3 is CSGYRLAGYEQFF.

The CDR3 is CASSFPSRGEQETQYF. The chain uses TRBV5-1 and TRBJ2-5; lacking DNA, the TRBD1 call made by TCRdb goes unchecked. This CDR3 is built from 16 residues. From germline, CDR1 is SGHRS and CDR2 YFSETQ.

The rearrangement uses TRBV20-1 and TRBJ2-7; TCRdb's D call of TRBD1 is untestable without DNA. Germline V CDR1 and CDR2: DFQATT, SNEGSKA (reference sequence). This CDR3 contains 13 residues. Here the CDR3 reads CSAVVGGSYEQYF.

The genes are TRBV30 and TRBJ1-2; TCRdb picks TRBD1, but there is no DNA to check that call. CDR1 and CDR2 (germline): GTSNPN, SVGIG (reference sequence). The CDR3 sequence is 14 residues long. The CDR3 loop is CAWSRQGPSYGYTF.

The chain is built from TRBV5-1 and TRBJ2-5; the D call of TRBD2 rests on TCRdb alone, since no DNA is present to check it. This CDR3 has 17 residues. The germline gives CDR1 SGHRS, CDR2 YFSETQ. CDR3 protein: CASSLGLAGEVGETQYF.